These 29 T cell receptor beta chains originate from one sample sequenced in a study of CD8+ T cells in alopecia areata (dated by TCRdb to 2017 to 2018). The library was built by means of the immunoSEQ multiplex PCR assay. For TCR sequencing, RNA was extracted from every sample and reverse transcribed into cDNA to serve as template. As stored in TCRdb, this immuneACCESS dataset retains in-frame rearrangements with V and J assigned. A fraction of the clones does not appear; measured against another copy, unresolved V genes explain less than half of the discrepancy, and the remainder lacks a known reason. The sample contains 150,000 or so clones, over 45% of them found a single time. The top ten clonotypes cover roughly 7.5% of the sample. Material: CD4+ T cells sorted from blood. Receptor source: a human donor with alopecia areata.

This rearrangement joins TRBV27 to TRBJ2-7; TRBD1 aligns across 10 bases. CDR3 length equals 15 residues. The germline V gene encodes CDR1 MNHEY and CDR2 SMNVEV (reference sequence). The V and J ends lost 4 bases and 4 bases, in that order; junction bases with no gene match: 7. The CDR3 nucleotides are TGTGCCAGCAGTTCCGAGGGGACAGGGGTATACGAGCAGTACTTC. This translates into CASSSEGTGVYEQYF.

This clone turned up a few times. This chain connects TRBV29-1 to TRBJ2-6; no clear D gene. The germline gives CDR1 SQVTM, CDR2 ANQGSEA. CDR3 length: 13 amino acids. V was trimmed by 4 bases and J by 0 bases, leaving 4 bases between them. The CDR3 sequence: CSVAFSGANVLTF. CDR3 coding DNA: TGCAGCGTTGCTTTCTCTGGGGCCAACGTCCTGACTTTC.

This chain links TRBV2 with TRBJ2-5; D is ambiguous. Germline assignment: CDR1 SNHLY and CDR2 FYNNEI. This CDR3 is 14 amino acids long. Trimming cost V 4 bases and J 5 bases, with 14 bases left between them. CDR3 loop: CASSVNGNSETQYF. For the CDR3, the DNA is TGTGCCAGCAGTGTGAATGGAAATTCGGAGACCCAGTACTTC.

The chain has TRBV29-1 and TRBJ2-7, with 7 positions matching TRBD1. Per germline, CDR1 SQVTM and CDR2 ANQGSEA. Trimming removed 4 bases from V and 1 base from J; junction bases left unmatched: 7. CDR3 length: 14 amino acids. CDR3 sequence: CSVAGKQGSYEQYF. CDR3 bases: TGCAGCGTTGCCGGAAAACAGGGGTCCTACGAGCAGTACTTC.

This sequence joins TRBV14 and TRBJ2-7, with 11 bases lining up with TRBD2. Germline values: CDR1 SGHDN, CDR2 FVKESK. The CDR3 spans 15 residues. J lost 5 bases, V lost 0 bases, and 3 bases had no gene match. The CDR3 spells CASSQDTSGRDEQYF. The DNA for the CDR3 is TGTGCCAGCAGCCAAGATACTAGCGGGAGAGACGAGCAGTACTTC.

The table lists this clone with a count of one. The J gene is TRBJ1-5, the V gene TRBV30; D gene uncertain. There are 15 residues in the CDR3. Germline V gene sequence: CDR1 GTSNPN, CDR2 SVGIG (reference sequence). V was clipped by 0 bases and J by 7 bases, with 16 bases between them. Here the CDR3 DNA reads TGTGCCTGGAGTGTCCCAACAACGGGTTACCAGCCCCAGCATTTT. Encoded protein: CAWSVPTTGYQPQHF.

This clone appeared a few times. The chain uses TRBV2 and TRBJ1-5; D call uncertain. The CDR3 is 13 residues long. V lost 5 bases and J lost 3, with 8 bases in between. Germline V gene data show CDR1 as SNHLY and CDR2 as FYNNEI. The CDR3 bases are TGTGCCAGCAGTTCCCACGTCAATCAGCCCCAGCATTTT. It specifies CASSSHVNQPQHF.

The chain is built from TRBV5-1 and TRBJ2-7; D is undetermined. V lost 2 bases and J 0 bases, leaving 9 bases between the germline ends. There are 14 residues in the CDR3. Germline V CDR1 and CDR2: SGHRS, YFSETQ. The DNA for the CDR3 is TGCGCCAGCAGCTTCGGCGAGAGCTCCTACGAGCAGTACTTC. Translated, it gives CASSFGESSYEQYF.

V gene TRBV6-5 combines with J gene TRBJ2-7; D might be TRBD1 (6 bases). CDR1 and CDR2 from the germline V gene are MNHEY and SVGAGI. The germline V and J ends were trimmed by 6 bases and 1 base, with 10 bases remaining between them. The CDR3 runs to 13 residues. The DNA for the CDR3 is TGTGCCAGCAGCGACGGACAGTCCTACGAGCAGTACTTC. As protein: CASSDGQSYEQYF.

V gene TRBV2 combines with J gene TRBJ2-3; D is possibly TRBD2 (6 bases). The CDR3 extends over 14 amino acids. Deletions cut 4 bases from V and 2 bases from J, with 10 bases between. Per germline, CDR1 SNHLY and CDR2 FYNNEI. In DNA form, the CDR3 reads TGTGCCAGCAGTGTCCGGACTACCACAGATACGCAGTATTTT. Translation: CASSVRTTTDTQYF.

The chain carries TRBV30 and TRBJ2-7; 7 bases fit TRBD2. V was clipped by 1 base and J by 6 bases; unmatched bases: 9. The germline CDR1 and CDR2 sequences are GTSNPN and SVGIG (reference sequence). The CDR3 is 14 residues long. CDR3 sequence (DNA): TGTGCCTGGAGTGCCCAGGGAGGGCTCACCGAGCAGTACTTC. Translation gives CAWSAQGGLTEQYF.

DNA for the CDR3: TGCAGCGTTGATCGGGGGGACAGGAGGAACACTGAAGCTTTCTTT. Translating gives CSVDRGDRRNTEAFF. The chain carries TRBV29-1 and TRBJ1-1; 8 positions agree with TRBD1. Germline V CDR1 and CDR2: SQVTM, ANQGSEA. V lost 3 bases to trimming and J lost 1 base; unmatched junction nucleotides: 7. The CDR3 is made up of 15 amino acids.

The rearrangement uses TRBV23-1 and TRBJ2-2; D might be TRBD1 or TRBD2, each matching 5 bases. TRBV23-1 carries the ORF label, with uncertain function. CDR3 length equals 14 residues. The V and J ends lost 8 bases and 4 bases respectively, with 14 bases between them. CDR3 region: CASEIGDGTGELFF. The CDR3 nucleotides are TGCGCCAGCGAAATCGGGGACGGCACCGGGGAGCTGTTTTTT.

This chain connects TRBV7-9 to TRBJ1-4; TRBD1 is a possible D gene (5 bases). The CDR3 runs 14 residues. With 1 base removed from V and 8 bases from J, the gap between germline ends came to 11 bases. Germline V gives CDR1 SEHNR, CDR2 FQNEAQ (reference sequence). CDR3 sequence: CASSLERGNEKLFF. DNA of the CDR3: TGTGCCAGCAGCTTAGAAAGGGGTAACGAAAAACTGTTTTTT. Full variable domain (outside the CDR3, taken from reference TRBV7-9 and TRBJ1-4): DTGVSQNPRHKITKRGQNVTFRCDPISEHNRLYWYRQTLGQGPEFLTYFQNEAQLEKSRLLSDRFSAERPKGSFSTLEIQRTEQGDSAMYLCASSLERGNEKLFFGSGTQLSVL.

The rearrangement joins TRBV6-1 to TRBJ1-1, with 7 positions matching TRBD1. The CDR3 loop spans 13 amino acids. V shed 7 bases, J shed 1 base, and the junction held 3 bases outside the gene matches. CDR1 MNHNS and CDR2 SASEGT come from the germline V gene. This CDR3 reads CASIRDRNTEAFF. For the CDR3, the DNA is TGTGCCAGCATCCGGGACAGGAACACTGAAGCTTTCTTT.

CDR3 in amino acids: CASSGNPNTGELFF. The CDR3 DNA reads TGTGCCAGCTCAGGAAACCCAAACACCGGGGAGCTGTTTTTT. V gene TRBV2 combines with J gene TRBJ2-2; D remains ambiguous. V lost 8 bases and J 2 bases, leaving 12 bases between the germline ends. Germline loops: CDR1 SNHLY, CDR2 FYNNEI. The CDR3 is 14 residues long.

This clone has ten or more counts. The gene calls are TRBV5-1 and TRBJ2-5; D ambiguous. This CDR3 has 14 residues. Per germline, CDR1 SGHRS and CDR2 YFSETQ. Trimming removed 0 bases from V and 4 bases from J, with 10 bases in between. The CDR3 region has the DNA TGCGCCAGCAGCTTGGGTACGAGTGGAGAGACCCAGTACTTC. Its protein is CASSLGTSGETQYF.

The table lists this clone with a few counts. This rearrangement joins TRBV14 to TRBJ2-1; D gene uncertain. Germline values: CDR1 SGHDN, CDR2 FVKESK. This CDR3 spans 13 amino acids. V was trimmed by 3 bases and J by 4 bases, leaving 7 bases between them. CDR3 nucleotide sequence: TGTGCCAGCAGCCATTTGAGGTACAATGAGCAGTTCTTC. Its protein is CASSHLRYNEQFF.

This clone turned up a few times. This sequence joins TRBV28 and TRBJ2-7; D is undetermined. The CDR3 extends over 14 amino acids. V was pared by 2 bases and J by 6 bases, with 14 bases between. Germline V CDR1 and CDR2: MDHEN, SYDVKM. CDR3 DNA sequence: TGTGCCAGCAGTTTAGGGTCTCGGAGACTCGAGCAGTACTTC. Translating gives CASSLGSRRLEQYF.

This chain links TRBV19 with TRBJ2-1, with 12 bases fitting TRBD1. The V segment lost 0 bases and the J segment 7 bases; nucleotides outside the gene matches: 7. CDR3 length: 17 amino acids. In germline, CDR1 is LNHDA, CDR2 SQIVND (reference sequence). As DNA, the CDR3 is TGTGCCAGTAGTATAGATCGGGGACAGGGGGCAAAAAATGAGCAGTTCTTC. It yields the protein CASSIDRGQGAKNEQFF.

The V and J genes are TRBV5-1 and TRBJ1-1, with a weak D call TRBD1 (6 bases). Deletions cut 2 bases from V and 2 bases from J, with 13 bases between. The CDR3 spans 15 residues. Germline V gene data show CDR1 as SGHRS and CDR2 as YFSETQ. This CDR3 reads CASSLDGTSNTEAFF. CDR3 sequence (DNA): TGCGCCAGCAGCTTAGACGGGACATCCAACACTGAAGCTTTCTTT.

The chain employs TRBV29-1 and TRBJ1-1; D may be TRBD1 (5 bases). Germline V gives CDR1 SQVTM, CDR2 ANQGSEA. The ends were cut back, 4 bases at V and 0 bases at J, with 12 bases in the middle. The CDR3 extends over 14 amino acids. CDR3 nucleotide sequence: TGCAGCGTTGGGGGGACGGGGATGAACACTGAAGCTTTCTTT. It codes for CSVGGTGMNTEAFF.

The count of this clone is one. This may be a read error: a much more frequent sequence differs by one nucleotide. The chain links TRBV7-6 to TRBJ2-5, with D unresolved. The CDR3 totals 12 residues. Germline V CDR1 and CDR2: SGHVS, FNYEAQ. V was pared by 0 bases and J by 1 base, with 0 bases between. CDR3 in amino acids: CASSLAQETQYF. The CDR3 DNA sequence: TGTGCCAGCAGCTTAGCCCAAGAGACCCAGTACTTC.

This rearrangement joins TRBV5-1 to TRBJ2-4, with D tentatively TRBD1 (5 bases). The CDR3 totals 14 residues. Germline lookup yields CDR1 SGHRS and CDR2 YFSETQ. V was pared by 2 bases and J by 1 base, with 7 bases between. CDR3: CASSLGVAKNIQYF. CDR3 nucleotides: TGCGCCAGCAGCTTAGGGGTTGCCAAAAACATTCAGTACTTC.

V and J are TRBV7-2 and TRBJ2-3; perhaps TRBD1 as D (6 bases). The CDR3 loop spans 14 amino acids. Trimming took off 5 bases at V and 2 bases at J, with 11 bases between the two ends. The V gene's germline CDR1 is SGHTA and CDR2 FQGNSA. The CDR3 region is CASSLDSSTDTQYF. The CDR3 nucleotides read TGTGCCAGCAGCCTGGACAGCTCCACAGATACGCAGTATTTT.

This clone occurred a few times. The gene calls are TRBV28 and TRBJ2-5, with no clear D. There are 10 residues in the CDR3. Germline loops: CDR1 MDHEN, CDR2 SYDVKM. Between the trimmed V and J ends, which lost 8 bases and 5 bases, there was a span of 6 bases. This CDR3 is CASGSETQYF. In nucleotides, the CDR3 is TGTGCCAGCGGATCGGAGACCCAGTACTTC.

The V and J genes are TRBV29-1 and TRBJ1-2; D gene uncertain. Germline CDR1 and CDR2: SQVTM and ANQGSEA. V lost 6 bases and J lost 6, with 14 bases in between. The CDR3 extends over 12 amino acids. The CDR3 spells CSVRRSLDGYTF. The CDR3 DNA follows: TGCAGCGTCCGCCGCAGTCTGGATGGCTACACCTTC.

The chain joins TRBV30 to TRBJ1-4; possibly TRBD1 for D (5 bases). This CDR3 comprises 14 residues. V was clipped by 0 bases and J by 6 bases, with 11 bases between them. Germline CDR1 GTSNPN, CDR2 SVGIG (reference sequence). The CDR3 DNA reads TGTGCCTGGAGTGTGGGGACGGTATATGAAAAACTGTTTTTT. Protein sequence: CAWSVGTVYEKLFF. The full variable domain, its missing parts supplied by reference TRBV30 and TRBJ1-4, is SQTIHQWPATLVQPVGSPLSLECTVEGTSNPNLYWYRQAAGRGLQLLFYSVGIGQISSEVPQNLSASRPQDRQFILSSKKLLLSDSGFYLCAWSVGTVYEKLFFGSGTQLSVL.

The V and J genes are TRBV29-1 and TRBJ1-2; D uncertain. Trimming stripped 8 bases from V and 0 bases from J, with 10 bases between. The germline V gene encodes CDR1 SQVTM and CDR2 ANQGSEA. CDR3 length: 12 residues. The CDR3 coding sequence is TGCAGCACCGGCGGGCCTAACTATGGCTACACCTTC. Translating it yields CSTGGPNYGYTF. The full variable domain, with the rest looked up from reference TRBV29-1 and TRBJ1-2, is SAVISQKPSRDICQRGTSLTIQCQVDSQVTMMFWYRQQPGQSLTLIATANQGSEATYESGFVIDKFPISRPNLTFSTLTVSNMSPEDSSIYLCSTGGPNYGYTFGSGTRLTVV.